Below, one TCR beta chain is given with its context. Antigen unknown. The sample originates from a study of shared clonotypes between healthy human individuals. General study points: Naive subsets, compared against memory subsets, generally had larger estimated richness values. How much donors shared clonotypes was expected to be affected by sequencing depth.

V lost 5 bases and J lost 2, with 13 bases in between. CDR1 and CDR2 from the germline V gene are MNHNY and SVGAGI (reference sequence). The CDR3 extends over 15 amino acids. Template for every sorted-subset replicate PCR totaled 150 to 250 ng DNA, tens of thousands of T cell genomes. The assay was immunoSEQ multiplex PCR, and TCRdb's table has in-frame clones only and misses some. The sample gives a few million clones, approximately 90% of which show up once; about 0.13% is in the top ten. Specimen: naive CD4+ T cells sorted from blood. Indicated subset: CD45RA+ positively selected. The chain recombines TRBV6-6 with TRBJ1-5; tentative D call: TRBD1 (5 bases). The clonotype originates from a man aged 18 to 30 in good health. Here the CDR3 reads CASSPTGWGNQPQHF. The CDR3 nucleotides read TGTGCCAGCAGTCCCACAGGTTGGGGCAATCAGCCCCAGCATTTT.